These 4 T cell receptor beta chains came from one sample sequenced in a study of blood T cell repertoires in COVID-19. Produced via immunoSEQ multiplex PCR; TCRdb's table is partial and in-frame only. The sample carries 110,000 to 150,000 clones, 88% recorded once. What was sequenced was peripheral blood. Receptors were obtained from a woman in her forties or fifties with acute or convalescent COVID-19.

The CDR3 region has the DNA TGCAGCACAGCCTCAGGGCACGAGCAGTACTTC. This translates into CSTASGHEQYF. The V gene is TRBV20-1, the J gene TRBJ2-7; D is perhaps TRBD1 (5 bases). This CDR3 is built from 11 residues. The germline V gene has CDR1 DFQATT and CDR2 SNEGSKA (reference sequence).

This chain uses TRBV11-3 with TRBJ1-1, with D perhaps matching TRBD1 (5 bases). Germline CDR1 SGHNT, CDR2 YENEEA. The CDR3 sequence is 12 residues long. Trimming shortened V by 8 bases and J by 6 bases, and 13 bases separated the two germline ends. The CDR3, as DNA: TGTGCCAGCGCATTGGGGGGGGCTGAAGCTTTCTTT. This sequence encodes CASALGGAEAFF.

The CDR3 nucleotides are TGTGCCTGGAGTGGGACAGGGGGCCTTGCAACTAATGAAAAACTGTTTTTT. It yields the protein CAWSGTGGLATNEKLFF. V gene TRBV30 combines with J gene TRBJ1-4, with 11 bases matching TRBD1. Germline trimming cut 1 base from V and 0 bases from J; bases unmatched to any gene: 4. Germline V gene lookup returns CDR1 GTSNPN and CDR2 SVGIG (reference sequence). The CDR3 extends over 17 amino acids.

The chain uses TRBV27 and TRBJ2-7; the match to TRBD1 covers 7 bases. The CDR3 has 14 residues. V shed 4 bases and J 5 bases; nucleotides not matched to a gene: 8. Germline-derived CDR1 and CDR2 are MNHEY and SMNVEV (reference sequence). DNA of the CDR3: TGTGCCAGCAGTTCCCTCCTCACAGGGGACGAGCAGTACTTC. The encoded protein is CASSSLLTGDEQYF.